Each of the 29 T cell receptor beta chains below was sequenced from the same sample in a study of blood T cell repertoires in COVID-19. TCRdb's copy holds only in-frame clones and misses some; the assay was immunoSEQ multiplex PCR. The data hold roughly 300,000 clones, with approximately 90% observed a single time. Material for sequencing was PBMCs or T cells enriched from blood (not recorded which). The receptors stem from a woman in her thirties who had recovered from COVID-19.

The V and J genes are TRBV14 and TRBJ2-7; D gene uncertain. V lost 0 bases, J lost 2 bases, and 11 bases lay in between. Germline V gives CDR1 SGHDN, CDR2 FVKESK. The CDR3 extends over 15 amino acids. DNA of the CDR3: TGTGCCAGCAGCCAAGATAAACGGGTCCCCTACGAGCAGTACTTC. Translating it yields CASSQDKRVPYEQYF.

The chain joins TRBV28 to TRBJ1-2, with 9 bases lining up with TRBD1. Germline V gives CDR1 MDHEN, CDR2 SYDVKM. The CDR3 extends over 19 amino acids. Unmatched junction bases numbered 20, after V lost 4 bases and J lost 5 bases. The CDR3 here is CASSSLIVPGQGRRYGYTF. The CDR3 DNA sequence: TGTGCCAGCAGTTCCCTAATCGTCCCGGGACAGGGTAGGAGGTATGGCTACACCTTC.

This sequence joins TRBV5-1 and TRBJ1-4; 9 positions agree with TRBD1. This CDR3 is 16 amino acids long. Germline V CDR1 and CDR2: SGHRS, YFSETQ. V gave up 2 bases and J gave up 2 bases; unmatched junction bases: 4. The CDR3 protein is CASSLRQGGTNEKLFF. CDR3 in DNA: TGCGCCAGCAGCTTACGACAGGGGGGGACTAATGAAAAACTGTTTTTT.

In DNA form, the CDR3 reads TGTGCCACAACTAGCGGGATCCCCTACGAGCAGTACTTC. Its protein is CATTSGIPYEQYF. This chain connects TRBV2 to TRBJ2-7, with 10 positions matching TRBD2. Unmatched junction bases numbered 5, after V lost 10 bases and J lost 2 bases. CDR3 size: 13 residues. The germline CDR1 and CDR2 sequences are SNHLY and FYNNEI. The whole variable domain, remainder taken from reference TRBV2 and TRBJ2-7, is EPEVTQTPSHQVTQMGQEVILRCVPISNHLYFYWYRQILGQKVEFLVSFYNNEISEKSEIFDDQFSVERPDGSNFTLKIRSTKLEDSAMYFCATTSGIPYEQYFGPGTRLTVT.

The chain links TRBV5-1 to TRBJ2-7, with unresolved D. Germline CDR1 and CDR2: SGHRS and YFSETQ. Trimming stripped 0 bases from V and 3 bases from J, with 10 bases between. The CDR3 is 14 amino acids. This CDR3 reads CASSLDQIYYEQYF. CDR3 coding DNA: TGCGCCAGCAGCTTGGATCAGATATACTACGAGCAGTACTTC.

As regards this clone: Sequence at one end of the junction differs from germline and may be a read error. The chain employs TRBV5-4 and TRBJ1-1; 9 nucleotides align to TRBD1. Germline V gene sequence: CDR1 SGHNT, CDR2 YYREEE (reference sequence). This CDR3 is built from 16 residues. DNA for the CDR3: TGTGCCAGCAGCTACGAACTGGGGACAGGGAACGCTGAAGCTTTCTTT. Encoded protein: CASSYELGTGNAEAFF.

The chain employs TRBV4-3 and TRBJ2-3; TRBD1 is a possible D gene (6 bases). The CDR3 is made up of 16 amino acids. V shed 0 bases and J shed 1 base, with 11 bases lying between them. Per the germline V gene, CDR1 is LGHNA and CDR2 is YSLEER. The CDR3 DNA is TGCGCCAGCAGCCAAGAGCCGGGACACCGCACAGATACGCAGTATTTT. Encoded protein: CASSQEPGHRTDTQYF.

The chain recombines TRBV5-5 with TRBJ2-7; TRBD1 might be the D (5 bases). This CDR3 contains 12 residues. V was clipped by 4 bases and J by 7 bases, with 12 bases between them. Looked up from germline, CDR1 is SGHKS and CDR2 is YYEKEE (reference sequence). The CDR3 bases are TGTGCCAGCAGCACGACAGTTAGGGAGCAGTACTTC. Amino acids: CASSTTVREQYF.

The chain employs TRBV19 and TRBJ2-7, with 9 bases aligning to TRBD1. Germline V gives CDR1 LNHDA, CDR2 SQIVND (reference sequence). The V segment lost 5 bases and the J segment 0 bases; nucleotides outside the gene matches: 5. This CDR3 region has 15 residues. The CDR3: CASSANRGHSYEQYF. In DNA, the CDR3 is TGTGCCAGTAGTGCCAACAGGGGGCACTCCTACGAGCAGTACTTC.

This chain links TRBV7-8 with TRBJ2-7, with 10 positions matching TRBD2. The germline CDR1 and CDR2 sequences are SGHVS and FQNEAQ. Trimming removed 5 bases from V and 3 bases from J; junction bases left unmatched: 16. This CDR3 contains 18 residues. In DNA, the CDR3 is TGTGCCAGCAGCCTACGGGGCCTGGCTAGCGGGAGTCGCTACGAGCAGTACTTC. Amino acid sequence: CASSLRGLASGSRYEQYF. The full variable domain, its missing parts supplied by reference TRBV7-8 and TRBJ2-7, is GAGVSQSPRYKVAKRGQDVALRCDPISGHVSLFWYQQALGQGPEFLTYFQNEAQLDKSGLPSDRFFAERPEGSVSTLKIQRTQQEDSAVYLCASSLRGLASGSRYEQYFGPGTRLTVT.

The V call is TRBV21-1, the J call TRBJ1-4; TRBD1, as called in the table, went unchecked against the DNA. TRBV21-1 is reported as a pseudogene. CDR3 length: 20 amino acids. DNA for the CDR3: TGTGCCAGCAGCTTGTACGCGAAGACCAGGGGGCGGGTATCTAATGAAAAACTGTTTTTT. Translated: CASSLYAKTRGRVSNEKLFF.

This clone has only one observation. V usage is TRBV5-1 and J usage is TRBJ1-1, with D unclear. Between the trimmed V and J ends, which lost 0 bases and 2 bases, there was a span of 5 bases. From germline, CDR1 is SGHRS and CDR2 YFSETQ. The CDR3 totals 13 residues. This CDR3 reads CASSLGANTEAFF. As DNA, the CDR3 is TGCGCCAGCAGCTTGGGAGCCAACACTGAAGCTTTCTTT.

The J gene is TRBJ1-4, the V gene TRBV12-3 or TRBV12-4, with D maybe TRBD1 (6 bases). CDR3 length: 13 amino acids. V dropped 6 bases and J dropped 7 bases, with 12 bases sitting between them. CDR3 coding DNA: TGTGCCAGCAGACAAGAACAGGGTGAAAAACTGTTTTTT. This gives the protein CASRQEQGEKLFF.

This CDR3 reads CASSSFRGGRTGELFF. The DNA for the CDR3 is TGTGCCAGCAGTTCCTTTAGGGGCGGGAGGACCGGGGAGCTGTTTTTT. This sequence joins TRBV28 and TRBJ2-2, with 8 bases fitting TRBD2. This CDR3 contains 16 residues. Germline values: CDR1 MDHEN, CDR2 SYDVKM. The J segment lost 5 bases and the V segment lost 4 bases, leaving 9 bases of the junction unmatched. Using reference TRBV28 and TRBJ2-2 for the parts outside the CDR3, the full variable domain is DVKVTQSSRYLVKRTGEKVFLECVQDMDHENMFWYRQDPGLGLRLIYFSYDVKMKEKGDIPEGYSVSREKKERFSLILESASTNQTSMYLCASSSFRGGRTGELFFGEGSRLTVL.

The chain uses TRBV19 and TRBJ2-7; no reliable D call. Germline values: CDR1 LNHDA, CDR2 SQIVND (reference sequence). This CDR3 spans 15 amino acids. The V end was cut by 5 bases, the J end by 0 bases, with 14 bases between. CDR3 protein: CASSAAPSSSYEQYF. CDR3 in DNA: TGTGCCAGTAGTGCAGCGCCTTCGAGCTCCTACGAGCAGTACTTC.

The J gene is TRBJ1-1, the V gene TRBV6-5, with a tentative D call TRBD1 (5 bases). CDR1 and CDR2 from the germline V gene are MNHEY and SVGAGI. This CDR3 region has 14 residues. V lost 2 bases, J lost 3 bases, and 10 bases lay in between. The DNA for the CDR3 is TGTGCCAGCAGTTACGGCAGGGATGACACTGAAGCTTTCTTT. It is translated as CASSYGRDDTEAFF.

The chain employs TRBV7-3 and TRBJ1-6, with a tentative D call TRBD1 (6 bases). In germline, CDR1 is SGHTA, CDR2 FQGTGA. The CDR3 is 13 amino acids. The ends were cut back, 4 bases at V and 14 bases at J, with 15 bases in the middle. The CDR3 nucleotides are TGTGCCAGCAGCTCCATAAGGGGGGGGACCCTCCACTTT. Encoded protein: CASSSIRGGTLHF.

This CDR3 is CASSLAAASEQYF. CDR3 in DNA: TGTGCCAGCAGCTTAGCGGCGGCGAGCGAGCAGTACTTC. The V call is TRBV7-8, the J call TRBJ2-7; D gene unclear. Trimming pared 0 bases from V and 6 bases from J, leaving 9 bases between. There are 13 residues in the CDR3. CDR1 and CDR2 (germline): SGHVS, FQNEAQ. Filled out from reference TRBV7-8 and TRBJ2-7, the complete variable domain reads GAGVSQSPRYKVAKRGQDVALRCDPISGHVSLFWYQQALGQGPEFLTYFQNEAQLDKSGLPSDRFFAERPEGSVSTLKIQRTQQEDSAVYLCASSLAAASEQYFGPGTRLTVT.

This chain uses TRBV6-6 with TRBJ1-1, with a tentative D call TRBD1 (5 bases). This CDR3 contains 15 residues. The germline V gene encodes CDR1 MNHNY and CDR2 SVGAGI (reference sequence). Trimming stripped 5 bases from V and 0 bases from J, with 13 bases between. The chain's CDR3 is CASSQPTDLNTEAFF. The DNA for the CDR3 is TGTGCCAGCAGTCAACCGACAGACCTGAACACTGAAGCTTTCTTT.

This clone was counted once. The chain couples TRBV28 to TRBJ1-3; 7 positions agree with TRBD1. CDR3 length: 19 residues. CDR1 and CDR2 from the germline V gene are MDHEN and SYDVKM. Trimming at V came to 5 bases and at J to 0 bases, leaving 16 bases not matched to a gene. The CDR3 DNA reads TGTGCCAGCAGTCTGCCCAATTGGGACAGCTCGCGCTCTGGAAACACCATATATTTT. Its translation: CASSLPNWDSSRSGNTIYF.

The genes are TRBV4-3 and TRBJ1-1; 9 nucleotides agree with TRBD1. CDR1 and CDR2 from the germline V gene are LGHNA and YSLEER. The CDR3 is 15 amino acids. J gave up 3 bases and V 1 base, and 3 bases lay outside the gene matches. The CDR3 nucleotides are TGCGCCAGCAGCCAAGTTGGGACAGGGCACACTGAAGCTTTCTTT. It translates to CASSQVGTGHTEAFF.

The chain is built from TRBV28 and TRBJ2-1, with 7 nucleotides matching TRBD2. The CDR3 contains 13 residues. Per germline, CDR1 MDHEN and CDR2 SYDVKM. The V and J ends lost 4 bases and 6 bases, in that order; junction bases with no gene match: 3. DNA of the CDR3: TGTGCCAGCAGTTCCGGGACTATCAATGAGCAGTTCTTC. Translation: CASSSGTINEQFF.

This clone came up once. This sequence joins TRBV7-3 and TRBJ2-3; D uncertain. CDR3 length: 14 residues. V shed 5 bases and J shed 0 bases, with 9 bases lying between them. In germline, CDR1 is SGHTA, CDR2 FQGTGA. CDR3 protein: CASSLRSSTDTQYF. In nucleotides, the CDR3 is TGTGCCAGCAGCCTGAGAAGTAGCACAGATACGCAGTATTTT.

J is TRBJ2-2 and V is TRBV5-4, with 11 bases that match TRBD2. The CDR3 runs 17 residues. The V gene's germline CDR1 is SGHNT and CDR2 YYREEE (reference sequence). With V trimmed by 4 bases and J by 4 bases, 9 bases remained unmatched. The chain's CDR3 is CASSTSIGLAGTGELFF. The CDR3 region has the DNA TGTGCCAGCAGCACCTCGATCGGACTAGCGGGCACCGGGGAGCTGTTTTTT.

CDR3 DNA: TGTGCCTGGTCCCGCGAGGATACCTACGAGCAGTACTTC. Encoded protein: CAWSREDTYEQYF. This chain links TRBV30 with TRBJ2-7; D uncertain. Trimming took off 5 bases at V and 2 bases at J, with 13 bases between the two ends. The CDR3 sequence is 13 residues long. Looked up from germline, CDR1 is GTSNPN and CDR2 is SVGIG (reference sequence).

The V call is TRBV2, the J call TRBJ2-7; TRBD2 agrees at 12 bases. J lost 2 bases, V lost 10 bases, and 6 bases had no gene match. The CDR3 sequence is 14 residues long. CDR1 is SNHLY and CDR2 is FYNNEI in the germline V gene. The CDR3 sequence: CATQGLAGPYEQYF. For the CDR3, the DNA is TGTGCCACGCAGGGACTAGCGGGCCCCTACGAGCAGTACTTC.

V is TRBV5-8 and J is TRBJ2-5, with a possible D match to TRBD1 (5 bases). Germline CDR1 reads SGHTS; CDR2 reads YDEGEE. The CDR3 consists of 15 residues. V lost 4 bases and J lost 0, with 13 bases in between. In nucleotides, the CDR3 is TGTGCCAGCAGCGGCTACAGGCGTAACCAAGAGACCCAGTACTTC. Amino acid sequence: CASSGYRRNQETQYF.

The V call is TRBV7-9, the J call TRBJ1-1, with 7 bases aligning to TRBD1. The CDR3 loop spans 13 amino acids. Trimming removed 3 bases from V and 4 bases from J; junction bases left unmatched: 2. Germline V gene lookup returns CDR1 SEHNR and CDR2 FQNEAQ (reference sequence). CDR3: CASSLKGATEAFF. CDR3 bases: TGTGCCAGCAGCTTGAAGGGGGCCACTGAAGCTTTCTTT.

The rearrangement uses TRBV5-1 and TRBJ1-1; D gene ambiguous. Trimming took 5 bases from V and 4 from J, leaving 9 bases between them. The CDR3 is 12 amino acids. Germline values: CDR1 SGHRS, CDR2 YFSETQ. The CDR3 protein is CASRREATEAFF. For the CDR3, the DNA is TGCGCCAGCAGGCGAGAGGCCACTGAAGCTTTCTTT.